One and the same sample provided the 16 T cell receptor beta chains below, sequenced in a study of regulatory T cells in long-lasting Graves disease. Sample time point: newly diagnosed GD, antithyroid drugs for less than 3 months. RNA from PBMCs was the source of the TCR library. TCR beta libraries were built with iRepertoire HTBI primers and Arm-PCR of CDR3 regions. Each CDR3 protein is one row after TCRdb ran MiXCR on the multiplex PCR reads. Of around 500,000 distinct CDR3 sequences in the sample, about 16% were seen once. Separately, the same data were catalogued under a study of T cells in Graves' hyperthyroidism and ophthalmopathy.

The sample consisted of peripheral blood mononuclear cells (PBMCs), taken at new diagnosis, from a patient treated with antithyroid drugs. The receptors derive from a woman aged 35-65 years with Graves disease.

The V and J genes are TRBV12-3 or TRBV12-4 and TRBJ2-1; D is possibly TRBD1 or TRBD2 (6 bases each). V was pared by 5 bases and J by 9 bases, with 20 bases between. The CDR3 is made up of 15 amino acids. This CDR3 is CASSQLDGGQIEQFF. The CDR3 coding sequence is TGTGCCAGCAGTCAACTGGATGGGGGGCAGATTGAGCAGTTCTTC.

J is TRBJ1-2 and V is TRBV28; the match to TRBD1 covers 7 bases. Germline CDR1 is MDHEN and CDR2 is SYDVKM. The CDR3 contains 16 residues. With 6 bases clipped from V and 2 bases from J, the junction kept 12 bases outside the gene matches. The CDR3 region has the DNA TGTGCCAGCAGCAAACTTACAGGGGCAGAAAACTATGGCTACACCTTC. It translates to CASSKLTGAENYGYTF.

In this sample, this clonotype turned up many times. The chain links TRBV5-4 to TRBJ1-6; D not certain. The length of the CDR3 is 12 residues. Trimming removed 2 bases from V and 11 bases from J, with 8 bases in between. The germline CDR1 and CDR2 sequences are SGHNT and YYREEE (reference sequence). The DNA of the CDR3 is TGTGCCAGCAGCTTCCCCTTGGCACCCCTCCACTTT. Residues: CASSFPLAPLHF.

The sample holds many counts of this clonotype. The rearrangement links TRBV10-3 to TRBJ2-7, with a weak D call TRBD1 (5 bases). The CDR3 extends over 15 amino acids. V lost 3 bases and J lost 2, with 14 bases in between. The V gene's germline CDR1 is ENHRY and CDR2 SYGVKD. The CDR3 sequence: CAISDFDSLTYEQYF. CDR3 sequence (DNA): TGTGCCATCAGTGACTTCGACAGCCTGACCTACGAGCAGTACTTC.

The V call is TRBV24-1, the J call TRBJ2-7, with D perhaps matching TRBD1 or TRBD2 (5 bases each). CDR1 and CDR2 (germline): KGHDR, SFDVKD. The ends were cut back, 2 bases at V and 1 base at J, with 8 bases in the middle. This CDR3 contains 14 residues. The CDR3 loop is CATSDSGRSYEQYF. The CDR3 DNA reads as TGTGCCACCAGTGATTCGGGGCGGTCCTACGAGCAGTACTTC.

About this clonotype: Since a much larger clone is just one base distant, this may be a read error. This likely comes from a read error, as the CDR3 has no conserved phenylalanine or tryptophan at its end. This sequence joins TRBV6-6 and TRBJ1-1; unclear D gene. The CDR3 loop spans 14 amino acids. In germline, CDR1 is MNHNY, CDR2 SVGAGI (reference sequence). The germline V and J ends were trimmed by 0 bases and 4 bases, with 9 bases remaining between them. The CDR3: CASSYSTWGTEAFL. CDR3 DNA sequence: TGTGCCAGCAGTTACTCGACTTGGGGCACTGAAGCTTTCCTT.

The sample holds a few counts of this clonotype. This chain links TRBV5-1 with TRBJ2-3, with 9 bases identical to TRBD2. Looked up from germline, CDR1 is SGHRS and CDR2 is YFSETQ. There are 16 residues in the CDR3. After removal of 3 bases from V and 0 bases from J, the junction contained 5 bases not matched to a gene. CDR3 DNA sequence: TGCGCCAGCAGCTCGGGTAGCGGGGGAAGCACAGATACGCAGTATTTT. Protein product: CASSSGSGGSTDTQYF.

Many counts were recorded for this clonotype. The chain couples TRBV3-1 to TRBJ2-7; D gene unclear. Germline V CDR1 and CDR2: LGHDT, YNNKEL (reference sequence). Trimming shortened V by 1 base and J by 7 bases, and 8 bases separated the two germline ends. There are 12 residues in the CDR3. The CDR3 loop reads CASSQGMWEQYF. The CDR3 region has the DNA TGTGCCAGCAGCCAAGGAATGTGGGAGCAGTACTTC.

The sample holds a few counts of this clonotype. The chain has TRBV20-1 and TRBJ2-7; 15 nucleotides align to TRBD2. Germline V lookup: CDR1 DFQATT, CDR2 SNEGSKA (reference sequence). The length of the CDR3 is 16 residues. Losses at the gene ends were 2 bases for V and 2 bases for J; bases not matched to a gene: 4. The CDR3 sequence: CSARPGTSGGTYEQYF. In DNA form, the CDR3 reads TGCAGTGCTAGACCTGGGACTAGCGGGGGGACCTACGAGCAGTACTTC.

This clonotype was counted many times. The junction does not match germline at one end; this may be a read error. This sequence joins TRBV2 and TRBJ1-2; no clear D gene. Germline V gene sequence: CDR1 SNHLY, CDR2 FYNNEI. The CDR3 is 10 residues long. The CDR3 protein is CASQDVRRHF. CDR3 DNA: TGTGCCAGCCAGGACGTACGACGCCACTTC.

This clonotype came up many times. V gene TRBV4-1 combines with J gene TRBJ2-7; TRBD2 is a possible D gene (6 bases). Germline V lookup: CDR1 MGHRA, CDR2 YSYEKL. The CDR3 is 16 amino acids. Trimming stripped 4 bases from V and 3 bases from J, with 19 bases between. The CDR3 spells CASSRMTGSFSYEQYF. In DNA form, the CDR3 reads TGCGCCAGCAGCCGTATGACCGGGAGCTTTAGCTACGAGCAGTACTTC.

With respect to this clonotype: A much bigger clone sits one base away, suggesting this may be a read error. The chain is built from TRBV6-2 or TRBV6-3 and TRBJ1-6; unclear D gene. Germline V CDR1 and CDR2: MNHEY, SVGEGT. There are 13 residues in the CDR3. V lost 6 bases and J lost 6, with 9 bases in between. The CDR3 bases are TGTGCCAGCAGGATCGCTACTAATTCACCCCTCCACTTT. The encoded protein is CASRIATNSPLHF.

In this sample, this clonotype turned up many times. The chain combines TRBV7-8 with TRBJ1-6; D not resolved. The length of the CDR3 is 14 residues. Trimming pared 5 bases from V and 0 bases from J, leaving 5 bases between. Germline assignment: CDR1 SGHVS and CDR2 FQNEAQ. The DNA for the CDR3 is TGTGCCAGCAGCCGAGCCTCCTATAATTCACCCCTCCACTTT. Amino acids: CASSRASYNSPLHF.

Many counts were recorded for this clonotype. The chain recombines TRBV20-1 with TRBJ2-3, with 7 bases aligning to TRBD1. Germline V gene lookup returns CDR1 DFQATT and CDR2 SNEGSKA (reference sequence). This CDR3 has 15 amino acids. Trimming removed 6 bases from V and 3 bases from J; junction bases left unmatched: 12. CDR3: CSATRAGGQTDTQYF. CDR3 coding DNA: TGCAGTGCCACGCGCGCAGGGGGACAAACAGATACGCAGTATTTT.

This clonotype came up once. The chain uses TRBV6-6 and TRBJ2-1, with 10 nucleotides matching TRBD2. The germline V gene has CDR1 MNHNY and CDR2 SVGAGI (reference sequence). The length of the CDR3 is 20 residues. Trimming cost V 0 bases and J 0 bases; bases outside gene matches: 11. The CDR3 region is CASSYSPGLAVRSSYNEQFF. DNA of the CDR3: TGTGCCAGCAGTTACTCGCCCGGACTAGCGGTACGGAGCTCCTACAATGAGCAGTTCTTC.

V and J are TRBV14 and TRBJ2-1; D unclear. Trimming shortened V by 4 bases and J by 10 bases, and 11 bases separated the two germline ends. There are 12 residues in the CDR3. In germline, CDR1 is SGHDN, CDR2 FVKESK. The CDR3 loop is CASSRVHGEQFF. The CDR3 DNA reads as TGTGCCAGCAGCCGGGTACATGGGGAGCAGTTCTTC. Using reference TRBV14 and TRBJ2-1 for the parts outside the CDR3, the full variable domain is EAGVTQFPSHSVIEKGQTVTLRCDPISGHDNLYWYRRVMGKEIKFLLHFVKESKQDESGMPNNRFLAERTGGTYSTLKVQPAELEDSGVYFCASSRVHGEQFFGPGTRLTVL.